This T cell receptor (beta chain) derives from a study of glioma-infiltrating T cells after dendritic cell vaccination. For the study at large: Autologous tumor lysate-pulsed dendritic cell vaccination was given between the early 2000s and the early 2010s.

This clone was counted a few times. Primers: 60 V beta forward and 13 J beta reverse. Sequencing used immunoSEQ multiplex PCR; TCRdb keeps in-frame clones, though not all of them. The table includes around 60,000 clones, 85% detected once. As to time point: after dendritic cell vaccination, including at tumor progression/relapse. No glioblastoma patient carried an isocitrate dehydrogenase mutation. Sequencing was performed on blood, taken after dendritic cell vaccination. The TCR originated in a human donor with glioblastoma.

CDR3 nucleotides: TGTGCCAGCAGTTACGGAGGGTCCCACTCCTACGAGCAGTACTTC. It is translated as CASSYGGSHSYEQYF. The gene calls are TRBV6-5 and TRBJ2-7, with D possibly matching TRBD2 (6 bases). The CDR3 is 15 amino acids. V gave up 2 bases and J gave up 0 bases, with 11 bases separating them. CDR1 is MNHEY and CDR2 is SVGAGI in the germline V gene.